The TCR beta chain described here comes from a study of blood T cell repertoires in COVID-19 (TCRdb year 2020). Background for the entire study: Samples from collaborators originated in the United States, Italy and Spain and spanned both the acute and convalescent phases of COVID-19. The dataset comprised deeply sampled blood TCRbeta repertoires from subjects exposed to, actively infected with, or recovered from COVID-19. Samples came from the ongoing ImmuneRACE study (first 160 participants) plus 1,254 subjects from 6 global collaborators. The material from the prospective study consisted of cDNA or gDNA derived from T cells, B-cell-depleted T cells, or PBMCs. Nearly every sample came with metadata listing a de-identified subject ID, COVID-19 status, age in years and sex. The repertoires were released in a freely available public database meant as a resource for research on the immune response to SARS-CoV-2. Where available, HLA class I and class II types were taken from metadata supplied by the sample provider and were not determined by assay-based typing. The full study reports these points: The amount of clinical and demographic metadata varied by source and participant and was provided uncurated.

CDR1 and CDR2 (SEHNR, FQNEAQ) derive from the germline V gene (reference sequence). V is shortened by 5 bases, J by 4 bases, and the region joining them spans 12 bases. Reading from cysteine to phenylalanine, the CDR3 counts 14 amino acids. The kept DNA is CDR3 alone, 42 bases in frame from the first base. The immunoSEQ Assay, a bias-controlled multiplex PCR, was used to amplify TCRbeta CDR3 regions from genomic DNA. From the authors' description of their analysis: The number of nucleated cells in each sample was estimated from the amplification of reference gene primers within the assay. To quantify the absolute abundance of each unique TCRbeta CDR3 rearrangement, sequence reads were collapsed and filtered. For each sample, productive Simpson clonality was calculated as the square root of Simpson's diversity index across productive rearrangements. TCRdb carries this immuneACCESS record with in-frame sequences only. Its versions omit some clonotypes, under half of them owing to an unresolved V gene in the studies checked, with the rest unexplained. That table is the source of V, J and clone size, and D and trimming were worked out from the DNA. The sample table contains 200,000 to 250,000 clones; only one count was recorded for roughly 80% of them. The ten largest clones represent about 4% of the sample.

Collaborating institutions collected whole blood in K2EDTA tubes following their own protocols. For TCRbeta analysis, collaborator samples were shipped as frozen whole blood, as isolated PBMCs, or as DNA extracted from either sample type. About this clone itself: Its antigen is not yet known. Base qualities were left out, and no much larger clone turns up one base away.

Sequenced sample: peripheral blood. Here the chain combines TRBV7-9 and TRBJ1-5; the D gene is perhaps TRBD1, from 5 matching bases. This sequence originates from a woman aged 40-49 years with active or convalescent COVID-19. Here the CDR3 is given as CASSTGGANQPQHF. The nucleotide sequence reads TGTGCCAGCAGCACCGGCGGGGCTAATCAGCCCCAGCATTTT. Full variable domain (CDR3 extended with the reference TRBV7-9 and TRBJ1-5 proteins): DTGVSQNPRHKITKRGQNVTFRCDPISEHNRLYWYRQTLGQGPEFLTYFQNEAQLEKSRLLSDRFSAERPKGSFSTLEIQRTEQGDSAMYLCASSTGGANQPQHFGDGTRLSIL.